This TCR beta chain was sequenced during a study of identical twins. Between the trimmed V and J ends, which lost 0 bases and 3 bases, there was a span of 11 bases. Germline V CDR1 and CDR2: MNHEY, SMNVEV (reference sequence). This CDR3 contains 15 residues. TCRdb re-derived calls from the 5' RACE reads in MiXCR, one entry per CDR3 protein. The data hold 750,000 to 950,000 distinct CDR3 sequences, with approximately 13% observed a single time. The same specimen was also included in a second study, on yellow fever vaccine responses in identical twins.

The clonotype was recovered from a woman in her late teens or twenties in good health. The sequenced sample consisted of PBMCs. This sequence joins TRBV27 and TRBJ1-2, with D perhaps TRBD1 (6 bases). The CDR3 loop reads CASSLSGGGHYGYTF. CDR3 nucleotide sequence: TGTGCCAGCAGTTTATCGGGGGGCGGACACTATGGCTACACCTTC.